The present T cell receptor beta chain was sequenced within a study of T cells after yellow fever vaccination. General study points: Post-booster repertoires again held most primary-vaccination clones (about 96% CD4, 88% CD8).

V gave up 7 bases and J gave up 7 bases; unmatched junction bases: 10. The CDR3 spans 13 residues. This clonotype has at least ten counts. The antigen remains undetermined. TCRdb fed the 5' RACE reads into MiXCR, producing one record per CDR3 protein. The sample holds about 350,000 distinct CDR3 sequences, 7% to 10% seen once. The clonotype comes from a man aged 18 to 30 who received the YFV17D yellow fever vaccine. V gene TRBV12-3 or TRBV12-4 combines with J gene TRBJ2-7; TRBD1 matches 7 bases. The sample was PBMCs, taken around 45 days after the first yellow fever vaccination. The CDR3 reads CASTPSGTVEQYF. The CDR3 nucleotides are TGTGCCAGCACTCCCTCCGGGACAGTGGAGCAGTACTTC.